The clone carrying this T cell receptor (beta chain) was counted a few times. Its antigen is as yet unknown. Expressed TCRB transcripts were sequenced because the entire RNA isolate underwent reverse transcription. TCRdb keeps only in-frame clones here, not all; method: immunoSEQ multiplex PCR. The repertoire holds more than 120,000 clones, with around an eighth as singletons. These data belong to a study of beta chain features in type 1 diabetes. The wider study: Age, gender, cell numbers and subset yield matched between patients and controls.

Broader study findings: In every one of the four CD4+ subsets, TCRB CDR3s were moderately but significantly shorter in Type 1 diabetes patients. Healthy donors had naive, central memory and Treg TCRB repertoires that appeared less similar than those seen among patients.

Trimming took 4 bases from V and 1 from J, leaving 11 bases between them. Germline CDR1 MNHEY, CDR2 SVGAGI. CDR3 length: 14 residues. The V and J genes are TRBV6-5 and TRBJ2-7, with a possible D match to TRBD2 (6 bases). The origin of this receptor is a man younger than 35 with type 1 diabetes. Sequencing input: central memory CD4+ T cells from blood. The CDR3 sequence is CASSSGDSSYEQYF. The DNA for the CDR3 is TGTGCCAGCAGTTCGGGAGACAGTTCCTACGAGCAGTACTTC.